The following is a TCR beta chain sequence with its context. This sample stems from a study of blood T cell repertoires in COVID-19. About the research overall: Sample material is recorded as cDNA or gDNA derived from T cells, B-cell-depleted T cells, or PBMCs.

Methods used by the authors: By means of reference gene primer amplification, nucleated cell counts were estimated. Measured with immunoSEQ multiplex PCR; TCRdb has only the in-frame clones, and not every one. Clone size and V and J calls were adopted from that table, with D and trimming inferred from the DNA. The table shows over 200,000 clones, with around four fifths occurring only once. Participant reports of clinical history set cohort assignment. For recovered donors of Cohort 3, there were two negative PCRs, clearance, or symptom resolution. Trimming removed 11 bases from V and 6 bases from J; junction bases left unmatched: 10. CDR1 is SNHLY and CDR2 is FYNNEI in the germline V gene. The CDR3 length is 13 residues.

The source of this sequence is a man aged 40-49 years who had recovered from COVID-19. The source material was PBMCs or T cells enriched from blood (not recorded which). The chain uses TRBV2 and TRBJ2-3, with TRBD2 matching 8 bases. The CDR3 DNA sequence: TGTGCCTCCCGACGGGGGGGCATCGATACGCAGTATTTT. Translation: CASRRGGIDTQYF.